A selection of T cell receptor beta chains follows, all from one sample in a study of graft-versus-host responses after intestinal transplantation. TCRdb's table, derived via immunoSEQ multiplex PCR, lists solely in-frame clones and lacks some. This repertoire shows about 120,000 clones, roughly nine tenths found once; its top ten account for about 0.18%. For these TCRs, the target antigens are not known. This specimen consisted of unstimulated CD4+ T cells sorted from spleen or lymph node cells, obtained before intestinal transplant. These receptors originate from a human donor who received an intestinal transplant. Each CDR3 is given with its conserved first and last residue. A D gene is named only where the DNA matches it firmly. Size values are once, few and many counts, or a class for expanded clones, and some rows have none.

d_call: NA
j_call: TRBJ2-7
clone_size: few
v_call: TRBV6-1
cdr3_nt: TGTGCCAGCAGTGAACGAGTCTACGAGCAGTACTTC
cdr3_aa: CASSERVYEQYF

d_call: NA
j_call: TRBJ2-7
clone_size: NA
v_call: TRBV2
cdr3_nt: TGTGCCAGCAGCCCGGACAGTTACTCCTACGAGCAGTACTTC
cdr3_aa: CASSPDSYSYEQYF

d_call: TRBD1
j_call: TRBJ1-2
clone_size: NA
v_call: TRBV5-1
cdr3_nt: TGCGCCAGCAGCTTGCCCCCGGGTGGGGACAGGACACTTTATGGCTACACCTTC
cdr3_aa: CASSLPPGGDRTLYGYTF

d_call: TRBD1
j_call: TRBJ2-7
clone_size: NA
v_call: TRBV11-2
cdr3_nt: TGTGCCAGCAGCCCTTACGAGGGACAGCTTAGCTCCTACGAGCAGTACTTC
cdr3_aa: CASSPYEGQLSSYEQYF

d_call: TRBD1
j_call: TRBJ2-2
clone_size: once
v_call: TRBV5-1
cdr3_nt: TGCGCCAGCAAAGGGACAGGGAGCCCCGGGGAGCTGTTTTTT
cdr3_aa: CASKGTGSPGELFF

d_call: NA
j_call: TRBJ2-3
clone_size: NA
v_call: TRBV5-1
cdr3_nt: TGCGCCAGCAGCTTGCGGTCCACAGATACGCAGTATTTT
cdr3_aa: CASSLRSTDTQYF

d_call: TRBD2
j_call: TRBJ2-2
clone_size: NA
v_call: TRBV11-2
cdr3_nt: TGTGCCAGCAGCTTAGATCTTCGAGGGAGGGTGTATACCGGGGAGCTGTTTTTT
cdr3_aa: CASSLDLRGRVYTGELFF

d_call: TRBD2
j_call: TRBJ2-2
clone_size: NA
v_call: TRBV4-3
cdr3_nt: TGCGCCAGCAGCCAAGAAGGAGCGGGGGGGAACACCGGGGAGCTGTTTTTT
cdr3_aa: CASSQEGAGGNTGELFF

d_call: TRBD2
j_call: TRBJ2-1
clone_size: NA
v_call: TRBV5-1
cdr3_nt: TGCGCCAGCAGCCGAGTAGCGGGAGATAATGAGCAGTTCTTC
cdr3_aa: CASSRVAGDNEQFF

d_call: NA
j_call: TRBJ2-1
clone_size: NA
v_call: TRBV2
cdr3_nt: TGTGCCAGCAGAGGTAGCGAAAATGAGCAGTTCTTC
cdr3_aa: CASRGSENEQFF

d_call: TRBD1
j_call: TRBJ2-2
clone_size: NA
v_call: TRBV7-2
cdr3_nt: TGTGCCAGCAGCCCCGTGACAGGGGAAACCGGGGAGCTGTTTTTT
cdr3_aa: CASSPVTGETGELFF

d_call: NA
j_call: TRBJ1-1
clone_size: NA
v_call: TRBV18
cdr3_nt: TGTGCCAGCTCACCGCTCCCAGGGGACACTGAAGCTTTCTTT
cdr3_aa: CASSPLPGDTEAFF